Detailed here is one TCR beta chain. Its antigen is not identified. This record belongs to a study of cytomegalovirus exposure and HLA in healthy donors. Study findings and constraints: About 90% or about 30% of the time was how often most TCR beta V segments were productive, according to an earlier analysis. Three of the chains that were CMV-associated were confirmed in vitro to be specific for CMV antigens. CMV serostatus was the sole immune exposure information available.

V was clipped by 6 bases and J by 7 bases; unmatched bases: 6. Germline-derived CDR1 and CDR2 are MNHEY and SVGAGI. The CDR3 is made up of 14 amino acids. PCR involved 60 Vbeta and 13 Jbeta primers. Here immunoSEQ multiplex PCR was the method, and the copy in TCRdb shows in-frame clones only, minus some. Here the sample spans around 100,000 clones, less than 80% being singletons. This clonotype was sampled from a man under 40 in good health and CMV-seropositive. Sequences were obtained from PBMCs. V gene TRBV6-5 combines with J gene TRBJ1-6, with TRBD1 identical over 7 bases. CDR3 coding DNA: TGTGCCAGCAGCCGACAGGGAGAGAATTCACCCCTCCACTTT. It codes for CASSRQGENSPLHF.